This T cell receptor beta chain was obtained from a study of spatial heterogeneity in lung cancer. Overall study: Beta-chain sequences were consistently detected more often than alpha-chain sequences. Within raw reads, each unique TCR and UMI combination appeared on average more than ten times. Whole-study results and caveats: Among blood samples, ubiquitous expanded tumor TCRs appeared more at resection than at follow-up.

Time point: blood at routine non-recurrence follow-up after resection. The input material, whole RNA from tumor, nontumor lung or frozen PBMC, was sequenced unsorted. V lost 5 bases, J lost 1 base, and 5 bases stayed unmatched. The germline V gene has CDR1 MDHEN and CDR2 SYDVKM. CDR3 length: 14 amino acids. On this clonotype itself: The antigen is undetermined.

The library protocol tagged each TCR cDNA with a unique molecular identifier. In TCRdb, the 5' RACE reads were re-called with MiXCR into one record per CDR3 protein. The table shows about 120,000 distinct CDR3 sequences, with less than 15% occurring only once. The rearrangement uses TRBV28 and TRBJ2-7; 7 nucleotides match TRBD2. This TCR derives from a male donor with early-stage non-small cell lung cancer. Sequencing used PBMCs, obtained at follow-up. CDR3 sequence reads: CASSPVGGSYEQYF. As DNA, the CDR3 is TGTGCCAGCAGTCCCGTGGGGGGGTCCTACGAGCAGTACTTC. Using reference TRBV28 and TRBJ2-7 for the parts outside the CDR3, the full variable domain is DVKVTQSSRYLVKRTGEKVFLECVQDMDHENMFWYRQDPGLGLRLIYFSYDVKMKEKGDIPEGYSVSREKKERFSLILESASTNQTSMYLCASSPVGGSYEQYFGPGTRLTVT.